The 13 T cell receptor beta chains in this list originate from one sample, sequenced in a study of blood T cell repertoires in COVID-19. Libraries were prepared by immunoSEQ multiplex PCR; TCRdb keeps only in-frame clonotypes and omits some of them. This table holds about 220,000 clones, roughly 88% found once. The sequenced material came from peripheral blood. These receptors were taken from a man aged 30 to 39 who had recovered from COVID-19.

The rearrangement joins TRBV7-9 to TRBJ1-1; 10 bases align to TRBD1. The CDR3 extends over 13 amino acids. J lost 5 bases, V lost 6 bases, and 3 bases had no gene match. Germline V CDR1 and CDR2: SEHNR, FQNEAQ (reference sequence). Here the CDR3 DNA reads TGTGCCAGCAGGTCGGACAGGGGGACTGAAGCTTTCTTT. This encodes CASRSDRGTEAFF.

The chain joins TRBV30 to TRBJ1-6, with D possibly TRBD1 on 6 matching bases. This CDR3 comprises 13 residues. CDR1 and CDR2 (germline): GTSNPN, SVGIG (reference sequence). Trimming left V 4 bases short and J 10 bases short, with 14 bases between. The CDR3 spells CAWIGGGHSPLHF. The CDR3 nucleotides read TGTGCCTGGATTGGGGGGGGGCACTCACCCCTCCACTTT. The full variable domain, with the rest looked up from reference TRBV30 and TRBJ1-6, is SQTIHQWPATLVQPVGSPLSLECTVEGTSNPNLYWYRQAAGRGLQLLFYSVGIGQISSEVPQNLSASRPQDRQFILSSKKLLLSDSGFYLCAWIGGGHSPLHFGNGTRLTVT.

The chain employs TRBV20-1 and TRBJ2-3, with D possibly TRBD2 on 6 matching bases. V lost 3 bases, J lost 1 base, and 8 bases lay in between. Germline V gene sequence: CDR1 DFQATT, CDR2 SNEGSKA (reference sequence). The CDR3 is 13 amino acids. The CDR3 protein is CSASPGGTDTQYF. The CDR3 nucleotides read TGCAGTGCTAGTCCGGGGGGCACAGATACGCAGTATTTT.

This chain links TRBV4-1 with TRBJ1-5; D gene ambiguous. Germline CDR1 MGHRA, CDR2 YSYEKL. The V gene lost 0 bases and the J gene lost 6 bases, with 12 bases spanning the gap. The CDR3 is 15 amino acids. CDR3 loop: CASSQDLVGGQPQHF. Here the CDR3 DNA reads TGCGCCAGCAGCCAAGATCTGGTAGGAGGTCAGCCCCAGCATTTT.

With respect to this clone: An end of the junction does not agree with germline; a read error may underlie this. The chain has TRBV11-3 and TRBJ2-7; no definite D call. Germline loops: CDR1 SGHNT, CDR2 YENEEA. This CDR3 is built from 13 residues. CDR3 nucleotides: TGTGCCAGCAGCGTAGATAGCTCCTACGAGCAGTACTTC. Translating gives CASSVDSSYEQYF.

This clone was detected once. The chain employs TRBV27 and TRBJ2-3; TRBD2 aligns across 8 bases. The CDR3 totals 20 residues. Germline CDR1 is MNHEY and CDR2 is SMNVEV (reference sequence). The junction had 28 bases not matched to a gene; V was cut back by 9 bases and J by 5 bases. The CDR3 loop reads CASIGTRGNPLQGPLDTQYF. The CDR3 coding sequence is TGTGCCAGTATCGGGACTAGGGGTAATCCCTTACAGGGTCCCCTAGATACGCAGTATTTT.

This CDR3 reads CASSWTSGGAGDTQYF. CDR3 coding DNA: TGTGCCAGCAGCTGGACTAGCGGGGGGGCCGGGGATACGCAGTATTTT. V and J are TRBV7-2 and TRBJ2-3; the match to TRBD2 covers 15 bases. Germline V gives CDR1 SGHTA, CDR2 FQGNSA. The CDR3 totals 16 residues. The trim removed 4 bases at V and 6 bases at J, leaving 5 bases unmatched.

V usage is TRBV7-6 and J usage is TRBJ2-1, with 8 bases identical to TRBD2. Germline CDR1 reads SGHVS; CDR2 reads FNYEAQ. With 1 base clipped from V and 8 bases from J, the junction kept 16 bases outside the gene matches. The CDR3 covers 18 residues. The CDR3 DNA reads TGTGCCAGCAGCTTAGACAGGCCGGGCGGGGGGCCGTTGGATGAGCAGTTCTTC. Its protein product is CASSLDRPGGGPLDEQFF.

The chain employs TRBV6-5 and TRBJ2-7; D uncertain. This CDR3 has 11 amino acids. V was pared by 4 bases and J by 6 bases, with 7 bases between. Looked up from germline, CDR1 is MNHEY and CDR2 is SVGAGI. CDR3 protein: CASSSYSEQYF. In DNA form, the CDR3 reads TGTGCCAGCAGTTCGTACAGCGAGCAGTACTTC.

V usage is TRBV4-3 and J usage is TRBJ1-4; no reliable D call. CDR1 is LGHNA, CDR2 YSLEER, per germline. With 2 bases removed from V and 2 bases from J, the gap between germline ends came to 9 bases. The CDR3 runs 15 residues. CDR3 region: CASSQLSATNEKLFF. The CDR3 DNA reads TGCGCCAGCAGCCAACTGAGTGCGACTAATGAAAAACTGTTTTTT.

The rearrangement links TRBV6-2 or TRBV6-3 to TRBJ2-5; 8 bases line up with TRBD1. This CDR3 region has 14 residues. V shed 6 bases, J shed 2 bases, and the junction held 5 bases outside the gene matches. Germline V gene data show CDR1 as MNHEY and CDR2 as SVGEGT. The CDR3: CASSPTGGQETQYF. The CDR3 DNA follows: TGTGCCAGCAGCCCAACAGGGGGGCAAGAGACCCAGTACTTC.

This clone was observed once. The chain joins TRBV5-4 to TRBJ2-3; TRBD2 matches at 12 bases. The CDR3 is made up of 15 amino acids. V lost 2 bases to trimming and J lost 5 bases; unmatched junction nucleotides: 3. Germline CDR1 is SGHNT and CDR2 is YYREEE (reference sequence). Written as DNA, the CDR3 is TGTGCCAGCAGCTTACTAGCGGGGGGTCTAGATACGCAGTATTTT. It encodes CASSLLAGGLDTQYF.

This chain uses TRBV5-6 with TRBJ2-5, with D unresolved. CDR1 is SGHDT, CDR2 YYEEEE, per germline. CDR3 size: 16 residues. V shed 0 bases and J shed 4 bases, with 16 bases lying between them. The CDR3 reads CASSLDQPRLRETQYF. The CDR3 DNA is TGTGCCAGCAGCTTGGATCAGCCCCGACTGCGAGAGACCCAGTACTTC.